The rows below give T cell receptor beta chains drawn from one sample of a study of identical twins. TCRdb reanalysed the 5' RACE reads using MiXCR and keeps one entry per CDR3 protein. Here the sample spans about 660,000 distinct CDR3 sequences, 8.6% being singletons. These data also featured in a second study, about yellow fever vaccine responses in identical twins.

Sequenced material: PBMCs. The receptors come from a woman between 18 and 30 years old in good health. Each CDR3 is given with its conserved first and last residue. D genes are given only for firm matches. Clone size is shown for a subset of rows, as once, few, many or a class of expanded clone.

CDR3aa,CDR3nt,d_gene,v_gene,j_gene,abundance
CASSRGVRNTGELFF,TGCGCCAGCAGCCGTGGCGTCAGGAACACCGGGGAGCTGTTTTTT,-,TRBV4-1,TRBJ2-2,few
CASRRTGVRSYNEQFF,TGTGCCAGCAGACGAACAGGGGTTAGGTCCTACAATGAGCAGTTCTTC,TRBD1,TRBV11-1,TRBJ2-1,few
CASSPRTGMGTQYF,TGTGCCAGCAGTCCTAGGACAGGGATGGGGACCCAGTACTTC,TRBD1,TRBV12-3/TRBV12-4,TRBJ2-5,many
CASRYAGGSRDEQYF,TGCGCCAGCAGATATGCAGGGGGTAGTCGGGACGAGCAGTACTTC,TRBD1,TRBV5-1,TRBJ2-7,-
CASSSSGRITDTQYF,TGTGCCAGCAGCTCTAGCGGGAGGATCACAGATACGCAGTATTTT,TRBD2,TRBV12-3/TRBV12-4,TRBJ2-3,-
CSVEVPPYEQYF,TGCAGCGTTGAAGTCCCCCCGTACGAGCAGTACTTC,-,TRBV29-1,TRBJ2-7,many
CSARNYGTGPYEQYF,TGCAGTGCTAGAAATTACGGGACAGGCCCCTACGAGCAGTACTTC,TRBD1,TRBV20-1,TRBJ2-7,few
CASSGKRQGAWRTEAFF,TGTGCCAGCAGTGGCAAACGACAGGGGGCATGGCGCACTGAAGCTTTCTTT,TRBD1,TRBV6-2/TRBV6-3,TRBJ1-1,-
CASSFGQASFETQYF,TGTGCCAGCAGCTTTGGACAGGCCTCCTTTGAGACCCAGTACTTC,TRBD1,TRBV7-2,TRBJ2-5,-
CASSLGQGLSYGYTF,TGTGCCAGCAGCTTGGGACAGGGATTGAGCTATGGCTACACCTTC,TRBD1,TRBV7-8,TRBJ1-2,-
CASSWGTSGRGFQETQYF,TGTGCCAGCAGCTGGGGGACTAGCGGGAGGGGTTTCCAAGAGACCCAGTACTTC,TRBD2,TRBV7-8,TRBJ2-5,-
CASSSLPFFAAPGETQYF,TGTGCCAGCAGCTCCTTACCCTTCTTTGCCGCCCCAGGGGAGACCCAGTACTTC,-,TRBV11-1,TRBJ2-5,few
CSVGGLDYEQYF,TGCAGCGTTGGCGGTCTAGACTACGAGCAGTACTTC,-,TRBV29-1,TRBJ2-7,many
CASSSDPEGLEQFF,TGTGCCAGCAGCTCGGACCCAGAGGGTCTTGAGCAGTTCTTC,-,TRBV7-8,TRBJ2-1,-
CSARALGHGQETQYF,TGCAGTGCTAGAGCCCTCGGCCATGGCCAAGAGACCCAGTACTTC,-,TRBV20-1,TRBJ2-5,few
CASRRDRETQYF,TGTGCCAGCAGACGTGACAGAGAGACCCAGTACTTC,-,TRBV6-5,TRBJ2-5,-
CASSPISHYNEQFF,TGTGCCAGCAGCCCGATTAGCCACTACAATGAGCAGTTCTTC,-,TRBV7-2,TRBJ2-1,many
CASSLWVSNTEAFF,TGTGCCAGCAGTTTATGGGTCTCGAACACTGAAGCTTTCTTT,-,TRBV27,TRBJ1-1,few
CASSPWEVVVQETQYF,TGTGCCAGCAGCCCCTGGGAGGTAGTCGTCCAAGAGACCCAGTACTTC,-,TRBV7-8,TRBJ2-5,few
CASSGLAGGLDTGELFF,TGTGCCAGCAGTGGTCTAGCGGGAGGGTTAGACACCGGGGAGCTGTTTTTT,TRBD2,TRBV2,TRBJ2-2,few
CATSARPGELFF,TGTGCCACCAGTGCCCGACCCGGGGAGCTGTTTTTT,-,TRBV24-1,TRBJ2-2,few
CASSPRTGPNSPLHF,TGTGCCAGCAGCCCTAGGACAGGGCCAAATTCACCCCTCCACTTT,TRBD1,TRBV7-2,TRBJ1-6,few
CASSLVSTQYF,TGTGCCAGCAGCTTAGTTAGTACGCAGTATTTT,-,TRBV7-2,TRBJ2-3,-
CASSPRDGEQPQHF,TGTGCCAGCTCACCACGGGACGGAGAACAGCCCCAGCATTTT,-,TRBV18,TRBJ1-5,few
CAISESLLTGQGEQFF,TGTGCCATCAGTGAGTCATTGTTAACGGGCCAGGGGGAGCAGTTCTTC,-,TRBV10-3,TRBJ2-1,-
CASSPLGLTPQETQYF,TGTGCCAGCAGCCCGCTGGGACTGACTCCCCAAGAGACCCAGTACTTC,-,TRBV7-2,TRBJ2-5,-
CASSLTGSSGVSSYEQYF,TGTGCCAGCAGCTTAACGGGATCATCGGGGGTCAGCTCCTACGAGCAGTACTTC,-,TRBV7-3,TRBJ2-7,few
CASSFTTEDEQYF,TGTGCCAGCAGTTTTACCACAGAGGACGAGCAGTACTTC,-,TRBV7-9,TRBJ2-7,few
CASSELESEQFF,TGTGCCAGCAGTGAATTGGAGTCTGAGCAGTTCTTC,-,TRBV2,TRBJ2-1,-
CSVDREDRGGYGYTF,TGCAGCGTTGACCGAGAGGACAGGGGCGGGTATGGCTACACCTTC,TRBD1,TRBV29-1,TRBJ1-2,many
CASSQSGTFYNEQFF,TGTGCCAGCAGCCAATCCGGGACTTTCTACAATGAGCAGTTCTTC,-,TRBV9,TRBJ2-1,many
CASSQGTGTEAFF,TGTGCCAGCAGCCAAGGGACGGGCACTGAAGCTTTCTTT,-,TRBV3-1,TRBJ1-1,few